The 25 T cell receptor beta chains presented below share a single source sample, sequenced in a study of shared clonotypes between healthy human individuals. The repertoire was sequenced with immunoSEQ multiplex PCR; TCRdb's copy has only in-frame clones and lacks some. The sample has 2 million to 3 million clones, roughly 92% seen once; the top ten hold roughly 0.13%. Specimen: naive CD4+ T cells sorted from blood. Regarding subset: CD45RA+ positively selected. These receptors came from a man aged 18 to 29 in good health.

This chain links TRBV19 with TRBJ2-3; TRBD2 aligns across 9 bases. Germline assignment: CDR1 LNHDA and CDR2 SQIVND (reference sequence). The CDR3 sequence is 16 residues long. With 5 bases clipped from V and 2 bases from J, the junction kept 8 bases outside the gene matches. CDR3 sequence (DNA): TGTGCCAGTAGTTCACTGACTAGCGGACCCACAGATACGCAGTATTTT. This translates into CASSSLTSGPTDTQYF.

The sample holds one count of this clone. The gene calls are TRBV5-1 and TRBJ2-3; TRBD1 or TRBD2 may be the D gene (5 bases each). V was clipped by 0 bases and J by 5 bases, with 13 bases between them. Germline V lookup: CDR1 SGHRS, CDR2 YFSETQ. This CDR3 comprises 15 residues. CDR3 nucleotides: TGCGCCAGCAGCTTGGCAGGGACGTCGGGAGATACGCAGTATTTT. Translating gives CASSLAGTSGDTQYF.

As to this clone: In the same sample, other DNA sequences code for this CDR3. This rearrangement joins TRBV6-1 to TRBJ1-2, with D unclear. The CDR3 has 10 amino acids. V lost 3 bases and J 4 bases, leaving 0 bases between the germline ends. Germline CDR1 reads MNHNS; CDR2 reads SASEGT. CDR3 nucleotides: TGTGCCAGCAGTGACTATGGCTACACCTTC. Translated: CASSDYGYTF.

CDR3 sequence (DNA): TGTGCCAGCTCACGGGAACAGGGTCTGCCCCAGCATTTT. This translates into CASSREQGLPQHF. The chain links TRBV18 to TRBJ1-5; a weak D match, TRBD1 (6 bases). V gave up 4 bases and J gave up 9 bases, with 13 bases separating them. Germline V gene data show CDR1 as KGHSH and CDR2 as LQKENI. The CDR3 runs 13 residues.

V usage is TRBV19 and J usage is TRBJ1-6, with D unresolved. The germline V and J ends were trimmed by 3 bases and 0 bases, with 9 bases remaining between them. This CDR3 is 16 amino acids long. Per the germline V gene, CDR1 is LNHDA and CDR2 is SQIVND (reference sequence). The CDR3 nucleotides read TGTGCCAGTAGTATTATGTACAGCTCCTATAATTCACCCCTCCACTTT. It translates to CASSIMYSSYNSPLHF.

This chain uses TRBV6-5 with TRBJ2-6; the D call may be TRBD1 or TRBD2 (5 bases each). The CDR3 consists of 15 residues. V lost 10 bases, J lost 0 bases, and 13 bases lay in between. The germline V gene encodes CDR1 MNHEY and CDR2 SVGAGI. CDR3 sequence: CATNRGLSGANVLTF. The CDR3 nucleotides read TGTGCCACGAACCGGGGCCTCTCTGGGGCCAACGTCCTGACTTTC.

This rearrangement joins TRBV4-3 to TRBJ2-5, with a weak D call TRBD1 (5 bases). Trimming left V 0 bases short and J 1 base short, with 15 bases between. Per germline, CDR1 LGHNA and CDR2 YSLEER. This CDR3 comprises 17 residues. The CDR3 loop reads CASSQDYTPGFQETQYF. In DNA form, the CDR3 reads TGCGCCAGCAGCCAAGATTACACCCCAGGGTTCCAAGAGACCCAGTACTTC.

The chain uses TRBV4-2 and TRBJ1-1; D unclear. Germline-derived CDR1 and CDR2 are LGHNA and YNFKEQ. The ends were cut back, 0 bases at V and 0 bases at J, with 8 bases in the middle. The CDR3 runs 15 residues. This CDR3 is CASSQDSTLNTEAFF. The CDR3 DNA sequence: TGTGCCAGCAGCCAAGATAGCACCTTGAACACTGAAGCTTTCTTT.

This chain connects TRBV7-9 to TRBJ1-4; D may be TRBD1 (5 bases). The CDR3 loop spans 14 amino acids. The germline CDR1 and CDR2 sequences are SEHNR and FQNEAQ (reference sequence). V was shortened by 5 bases and J by 8 bases, with 15 bases between the two germline ends. The CDR3 protein is CASSEDIGGEKLFF. In DNA form, the CDR3 reads TGTGCCAGCAGCGAGGACATCGGAGGGGAAAAACTGTTTTTT. Looking up the rest from reference TRBV7-9 and TRBJ1-4 gives the full variable domain: DTGVSQNPRHKITKRGQNVTFRCDPISEHNRLYWYRQTLGQGPEFLTYFQNEAQLEKSRLLSDRFSAERPKGSFSTLEIQRTEQGDSAMYLCASSEDIGGEKLFFGSGTQLSVL.

This chain joins TRBV11-2 and TRBJ2-1; D is ambiguous. CDR1 SGHAT and CDR2 FQNNGV come from the germline V gene. Trimming pared 7 bases from V and 2 bases from J, leaving 12 bases between. CDR3 length equals 14 residues. The DNA for the CDR3 is TGTGCCAGCACTCTAACAGCCGCCTACAATGAGCAGTTCTTC. This codes for CASTLTAAYNEQFF.

J is TRBJ2-7 and V is TRBV2; TRBD1 matches at 7 bases. With 6 bases clipped from V and 1 base from J, the junction kept 6 bases outside the gene matches. Germline values: CDR1 SNHLY, CDR2 FYNNEI. The CDR3 spans 14 residues. The CDR3 DNA is TGTGCCAGCAGGGTTCAGGGACAGTCCTACGAGCAGTACTTC. It is translated as CASRVQGQSYEQYF.

A few counts support this clone. V gene TRBV28 combines with J gene TRBJ2-5; D remains ambiguous. Judging by the DNA end, TRBJ2-7 fits better; the J call may be wrong. Germline V gene data show CDR1 as MDHEN and CDR2 as SYDVKM. The CDR3 has 16 residues. CDR3 in DNA: TGTGCCAGCAGTTTTGTCACGGCCACTCTCTCCTACGAGCAGTACTTC. It encodes CASSFVTATLSYEQYF.

The V call is TRBV30, the J call TRBJ1-3; D is uncertain. Trimming removed 6 bases at V and 0 bases at J, with 12 bases between. Germline CDR1 reads GTSNPN; CDR2 reads SVGIG (reference sequence). The CDR3 has 14 amino acids. This CDR3 is CACIRFSSGNTIYF. CDR3 DNA sequence: TGTGCCTGTATCAGGTTCAGCTCTGGAAACACCATATATTTT.

The chain combines TRBV11-2 with TRBJ1-5; 8 nucleotides line up with TRBD1. CDR1 is SGHAT and CDR2 is FQNNGV in the germline V gene. The CDR3 runs 15 residues. V was pared by 5 bases and J by 7 bases, with 10 bases of the junction left unmatched. The CDR3 DNA is TGTGCCAGCAGCATGGCAGGGGGCGGCACACAGCCCCAGCATTTT. Translation gives CASSMAGGGTQPQHF. The variable domain in full, completed from reference TRBV11-2 and TRBJ1-5, reads EAGVAQSPRYKIIEKRQSVAFWCNPISGHATLYWYQQILGQGPKLLIQFQNNGVVDDSQLPKDRFSAERLKGVDSTLKIQPAKLEDSAVYLCASSMAGGGTQPQHFGDGTRLSIL.

The chain couples TRBV18 to TRBJ2-2, with 9 bases identical to TRBD1. J was trimmed by 6 bases and V by 0 bases; bases with no gene match: 8. Germline loops: CDR1 KGHSH, CDR2 LQKENI. There are 17 residues in the CDR3. The CDR3 here is CASSPPMGQGSAGELFF. Here the CDR3 DNA reads TGTGCCAGCTCACCACCGATGGGACAGGGATCGGCCGGGGAGCTGTTTTTT.

This rearrangement joins TRBV5-1 to TRBJ2-7, with TRBD1 identical over 7 bases. The CDR3 spans 15 residues. Germline V lookup: CDR1 SGHRS, CDR2 YFSETQ. V lost 4 bases and J lost 5; bases outside the gene matches: 12. This chain's CDR3 is CASSTSSTGLDEQYF. The CDR3 DNA follows: TGCGCCAGCAGCACCAGCTCGACAGGGCTCGACGAGCAGTACTTC.

The chain has TRBV27 and TRBJ1-2; the D is unclear. Between the trimmed V and J ends, which lost 5 bases and 4 bases, there was a span of 14 bases. CDR3 length: 14 residues. Germline loops: CDR1 MNHEY, CDR2 SMNVEV (reference sequence). CDR3 in DNA: TGTGCCAGCAGTACCACGGGATCCCCCTATGGCTACACCTTC. Its protein is CASSTTGSPYGYTF.

The chain recombines TRBV9 with TRBJ1-2; D unresolved. This CDR3 is 14 amino acids long. Between the trimmed V and J ends, which lost 0 bases and 4 bases, there was a span of 10 bases. Germline lookup yields CDR1 SGDLS and CDR2 YYNGEE. In DNA form, the CDR3 reads TGTGCCAGCAGCGTAGCGCAGGCGGGCTATGGCTACACCTTC. It translates to CASSVAQAGYGYTF.

This clone was seen a handful of times. The chain links TRBV28 to TRBJ1-5; D unclear. V lost 4 bases, J lost 7 bases, and 11 bases lay in between. Looked up from germline, CDR1 is MDHEN and CDR2 is SYDVKM. This CDR3 region has 13 residues. The CDR3 protein is CASSSREGQPQHF. CDR3 nucleotide sequence: TGTGCCAGCAGTTCCAGAGAAGGGCAGCCCCAGCATTTT.

J is TRBJ1-2 and V is TRBV15; 7 bases are a match to TRBD1. Germline CDR1 is LNHNV and CDR2 is YYDKDF (reference sequence). Unmatched junction bases numbered 9, after V lost 3 bases and J lost 8 bases. This CDR3 has 14 residues. The chain's CDR3 is CATSSQRQGTGYTF. The CDR3 DNA is TGTGCCACCAGCAGCCAAAGACAGGGAACAGGCTACACCTTC.

This chain uses TRBV6-5 with TRBJ2-2; 9 bases match TRBD2. Trimming took 6 bases from V and 4 from J; bases not matched to a gene: 6. Germline CDR1 and CDR2: MNHEY and SVGAGI. The CDR3 is made up of 15 amino acids. CDR3 in amino acids: CASSRSGRGTGELFF. The CDR3 region has the DNA TGTGCCAGCAGCCGTAGCGGGAGAGGCACCGGGGAGCTGTTTTTT.

The genes are TRBV6-6 and TRBJ1-2; D gene uncertain. Germline V gene sequence: CDR1 MNHNY, CDR2 SVGAGI (reference sequence). V was cut by 6 bases and J by 2 bases, with 10 bases left in between. The CDR3 extends over 13 amino acids. CDR3 bases: TGTGCCAGCAGCCTGACACCCAACTATGGCTACACCTTC. Protein product: CASSLTPNYGYTF.

This clone was recorded once. V is TRBV5-1 and J is TRBJ2-2; possibly TRBD2 for D (6 bases). The germline V gene has CDR1 SGHRS and CDR2 YFSETQ. The length of the CDR3 is 15 residues. Trimming took 4 bases from V and 0 from J, leaving 10 bases between them. The CDR3 loop reads CASSTGGTNTGELFF. CDR3 bases: TGCGCCAGCAGCACCGGGGGAACGAACACCGGGGAGCTGTTTTTT.

The chain links TRBV10-2 to TRBJ1-1; 9 nucleotides line up with TRBD1. V was pared by 10 bases and J by 2 bases, with 8 bases of the junction left unmatched. This CDR3 comprises 14 residues. Germline V lookup: CDR1 WSHSY, CDR2 SAAADI. The CDR3 sequence is CATIDRGINTEAFF. The CDR3, as DNA: TGCGCCACCATAGACAGGGGGATCAACACTGAAGCTTTCTTT.

Points on this clone: The same CDR3 arises from other DNA sequences in this sample as well. This rearrangement joins TRBV5-1 to TRBJ2-1; no clear D gene. Trimming removed 0 bases from V and 4 bases from J, with 8 bases in between. The germline V gene encodes CDR1 SGHRS and CDR2 YFSETQ. This CDR3 has 14 residues. CDR3 bases: TGCGCCAGCAGCTTGGATCCAGGATACAATGAGCAGTTCTTC. Amino acid sequence: CASSLDPGYNEQFF.